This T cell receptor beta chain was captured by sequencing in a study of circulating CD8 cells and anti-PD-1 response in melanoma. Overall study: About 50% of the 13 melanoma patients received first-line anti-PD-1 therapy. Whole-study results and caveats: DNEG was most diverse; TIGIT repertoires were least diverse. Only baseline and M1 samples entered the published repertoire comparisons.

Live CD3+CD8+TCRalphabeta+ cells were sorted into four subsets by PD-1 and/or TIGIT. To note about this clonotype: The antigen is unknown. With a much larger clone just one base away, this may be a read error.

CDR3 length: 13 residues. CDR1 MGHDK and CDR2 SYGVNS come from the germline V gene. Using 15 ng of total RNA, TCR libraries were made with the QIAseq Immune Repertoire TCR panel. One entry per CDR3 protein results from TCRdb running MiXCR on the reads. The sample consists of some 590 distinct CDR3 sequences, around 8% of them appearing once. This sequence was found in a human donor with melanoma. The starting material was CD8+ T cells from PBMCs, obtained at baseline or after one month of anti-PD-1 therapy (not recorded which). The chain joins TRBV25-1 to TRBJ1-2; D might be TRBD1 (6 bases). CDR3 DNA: TGTGCCAGCAGCGCCACAGGGAGTCAGGGCTACGCCTTC. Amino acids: CASSATGSQGYAF.